This record covers a single T cell receptor (beta chain). What it binds is not known. The data are from a study of identifying expanded T cells in peripheral blood. During the collection period, no donor immune events like infections were recorded. The protocol was immunoSEQ multiplex PCR, while the TCRdb copy is restricted to in-frame clones and leaves out a portion. The table has around 84,000 clones, approximately 90% seen once; the top ten hold around 7%. Trimming removed 6 bases from V and 3 bases from J, with 5 bases in between. The CDR3 totals 11 residues. CDR1 is MNHNS and CDR2 is SASEGT in the germline V gene. Study-level findings and limits: Over approximately two and four weeks, about 15 and 19 clones changed, versus approximately 1.1 between replicates. Clone count variance between approximately 2-week samples rose with total template count.

The TCR sequence derives from a person between 18 and 69 years old in good health. The chain employs TRBV6-1 and TRBJ1-2; D not certain. The sample consisted of blood. Here the CDR3 DNA reads TGTGCCAGCAGAAGGGACTATGGCTACACCTTC. Translating gives CASRRDYGYTF.